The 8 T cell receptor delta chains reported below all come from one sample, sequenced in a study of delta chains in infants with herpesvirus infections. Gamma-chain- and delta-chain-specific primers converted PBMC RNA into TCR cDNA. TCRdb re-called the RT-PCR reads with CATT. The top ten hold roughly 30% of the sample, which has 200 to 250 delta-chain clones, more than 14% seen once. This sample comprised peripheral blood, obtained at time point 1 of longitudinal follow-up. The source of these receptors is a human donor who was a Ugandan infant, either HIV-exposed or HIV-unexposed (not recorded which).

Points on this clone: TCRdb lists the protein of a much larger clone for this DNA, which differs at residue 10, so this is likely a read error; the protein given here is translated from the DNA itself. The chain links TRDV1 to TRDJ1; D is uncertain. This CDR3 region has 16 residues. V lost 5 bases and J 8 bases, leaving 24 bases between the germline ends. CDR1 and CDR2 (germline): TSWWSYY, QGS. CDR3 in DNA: TGTGCTCTTGGGTCCTTTCCAGATTTGGTCGCTCGAAAACTCATCTTT. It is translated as CALGSFPDLVARKLIF.

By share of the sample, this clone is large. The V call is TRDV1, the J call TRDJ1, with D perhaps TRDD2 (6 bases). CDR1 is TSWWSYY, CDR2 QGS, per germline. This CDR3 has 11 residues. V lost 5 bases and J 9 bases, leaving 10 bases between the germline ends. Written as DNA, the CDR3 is TGTGCTCTTGGGAACCCCTTCCAACTCATCTTT. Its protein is CALGNPFQLIF.

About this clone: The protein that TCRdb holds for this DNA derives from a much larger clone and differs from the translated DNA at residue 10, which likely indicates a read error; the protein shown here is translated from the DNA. CDR3 in amino acids: CAYRSAKIPPLINTDKLIF. The CDR3 bases are TGTGCTTATAGGAGCGCGAAGATCCCCCCCCTGATTAACACCGATAAACTCATCTTT. This chain links TRAV38-2/DV8 with TRDJ1; D remains ambiguous. The CDR3 sequence is 19 residues long. CDR1 TSESDYY and CDR2 QEAYKQQN come from the germline V gene. V lost 0 bases and J lost 0, with 21 bases in between.

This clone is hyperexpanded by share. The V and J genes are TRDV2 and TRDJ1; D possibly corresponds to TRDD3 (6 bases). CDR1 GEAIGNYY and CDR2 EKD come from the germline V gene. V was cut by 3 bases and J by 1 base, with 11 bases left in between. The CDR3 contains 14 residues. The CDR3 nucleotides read TGTGCCTGTGACGGGGTGGGGGCCACCGATAAACTCATCTTT. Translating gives CACDGVGATDKLIF.

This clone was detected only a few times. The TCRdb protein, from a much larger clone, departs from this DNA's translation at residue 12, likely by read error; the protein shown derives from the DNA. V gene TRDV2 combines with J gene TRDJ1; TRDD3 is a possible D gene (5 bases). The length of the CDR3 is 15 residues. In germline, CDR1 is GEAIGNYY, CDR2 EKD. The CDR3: CACDNSGRGRDNLIF. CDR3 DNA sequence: TGTGCCTGTGATAATTCGGGGCGGGGACGAGATAACCTCATCTTT.

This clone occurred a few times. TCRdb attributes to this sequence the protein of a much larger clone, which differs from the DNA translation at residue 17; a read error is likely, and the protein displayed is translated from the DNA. CDR3 region: CAYRSAKIPTLINTDKPIF. DNA for the CDR3: TGTGCTTATAGGAGCGCGAAGATCCCCACCCTGATTAACACCGATAAACCCATCTTT. The J gene is TRDJ1, the V gene TRAV38-2/DV8; D not certain. The CDR3 is 19 amino acids. Germline V gene data show CDR1 as TSESDYY and CDR2 as QEAYKQQN.

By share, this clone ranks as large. The CDR3 loop is CALGASDLLGGDKLIF. CDR3 bases: TGTGCTCTTGGGGCCTCAGATCTACTGGGGGGCGATAAACTCATCTTT. The V gene is TRDV1, the J gene TRDJ1, with 8 bases lining up with TRDD3. The CDR3 contains 16 residues. Per germline, CDR1 TSWWSYY and CDR2 QGS. V lost 4 bases, J lost 4 bases, and 11 bases stayed unmatched.

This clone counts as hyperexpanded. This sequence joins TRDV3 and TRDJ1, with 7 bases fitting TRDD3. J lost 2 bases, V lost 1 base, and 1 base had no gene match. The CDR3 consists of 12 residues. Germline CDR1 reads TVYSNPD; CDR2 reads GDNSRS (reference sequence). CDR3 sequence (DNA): TGTGCCTTTAAGGGGGATACCGATAAACTCATCTTT. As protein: CAFKGDTDKLIF. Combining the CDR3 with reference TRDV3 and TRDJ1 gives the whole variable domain CDKVTQSSPDQTVASGSEVVLLCTYDTVYSNPDLFWYRIRPDYSFQFVFYGDNSRSEGADFTQGRFSVKHILTQKAFHLVISPVRTEDSATYYCAFKGDTDKLIFGKGTRVTVEP.